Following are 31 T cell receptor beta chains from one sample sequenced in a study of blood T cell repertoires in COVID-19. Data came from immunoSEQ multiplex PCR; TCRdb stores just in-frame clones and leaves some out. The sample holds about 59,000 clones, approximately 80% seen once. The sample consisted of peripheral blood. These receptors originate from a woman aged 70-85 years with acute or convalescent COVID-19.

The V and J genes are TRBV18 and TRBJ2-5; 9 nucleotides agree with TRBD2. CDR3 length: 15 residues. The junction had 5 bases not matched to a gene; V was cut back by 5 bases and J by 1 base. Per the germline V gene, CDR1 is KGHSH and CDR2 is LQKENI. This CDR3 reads CASSSARGGQETQYF. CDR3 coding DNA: TGTGCCAGCTCATCAGCGCGGGGGGGCCAAGAGACCCAGTACTTC.

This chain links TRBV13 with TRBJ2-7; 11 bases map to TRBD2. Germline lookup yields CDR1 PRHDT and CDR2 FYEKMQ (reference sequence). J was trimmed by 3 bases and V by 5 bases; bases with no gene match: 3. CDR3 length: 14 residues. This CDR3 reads CASSAGLAVYEQYF. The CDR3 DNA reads TGTGCCAGCAGCGCGGGACTAGCGGTCTACGAGCAGTACTTC.

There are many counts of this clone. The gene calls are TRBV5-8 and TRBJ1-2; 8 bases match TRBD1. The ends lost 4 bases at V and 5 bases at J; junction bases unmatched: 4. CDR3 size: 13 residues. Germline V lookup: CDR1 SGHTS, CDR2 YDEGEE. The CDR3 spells CASSRTGSYGYTF. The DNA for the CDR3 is TGTGCCAGCAGCCGGACAGGGTCTTATGGCTACACCTTC.

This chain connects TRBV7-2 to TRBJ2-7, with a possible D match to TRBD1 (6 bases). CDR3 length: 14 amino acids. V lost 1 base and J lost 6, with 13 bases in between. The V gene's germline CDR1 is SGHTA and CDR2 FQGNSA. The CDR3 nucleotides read TGTGCCAGCAGCTTAGGCACAGGGCTAGGCGAGCAGTACTTC. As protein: CASSLGTGLGEQYF.

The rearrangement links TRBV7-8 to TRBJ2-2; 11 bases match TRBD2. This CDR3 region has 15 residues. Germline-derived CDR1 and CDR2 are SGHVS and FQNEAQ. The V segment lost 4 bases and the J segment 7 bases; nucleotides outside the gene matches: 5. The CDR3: CASSYSGGAGGELFF. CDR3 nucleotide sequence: TGTGCCAGCAGCTATAGCGGGGGGGCCGGCGGGGAGCTGTTTTTT.

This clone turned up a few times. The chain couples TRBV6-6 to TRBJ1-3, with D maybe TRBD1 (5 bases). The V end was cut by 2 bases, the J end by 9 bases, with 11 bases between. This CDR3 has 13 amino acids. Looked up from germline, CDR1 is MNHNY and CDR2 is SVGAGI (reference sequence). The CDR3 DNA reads TGTGCCAGCAGTTACCAGGGTCAGGCCACCATATATTTT. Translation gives CASSYQGQATIYF.

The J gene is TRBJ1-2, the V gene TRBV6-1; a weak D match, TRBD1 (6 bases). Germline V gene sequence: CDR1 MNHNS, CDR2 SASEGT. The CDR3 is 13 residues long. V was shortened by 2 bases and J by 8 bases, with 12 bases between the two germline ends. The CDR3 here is CASSENRGGGYTF. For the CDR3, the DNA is TGTGCCAGCAGTGAAAATCGGGGGGGCGGCTACACCTTC.

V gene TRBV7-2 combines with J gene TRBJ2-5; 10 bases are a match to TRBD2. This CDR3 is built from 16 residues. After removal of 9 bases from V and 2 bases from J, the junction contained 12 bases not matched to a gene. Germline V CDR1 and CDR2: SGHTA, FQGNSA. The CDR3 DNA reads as TGTGCCAGTAAGCCTAAATTAGCGGGGGGTCAAGAGACCCAGTACTTC. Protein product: CASKPKLAGGQETQYF.

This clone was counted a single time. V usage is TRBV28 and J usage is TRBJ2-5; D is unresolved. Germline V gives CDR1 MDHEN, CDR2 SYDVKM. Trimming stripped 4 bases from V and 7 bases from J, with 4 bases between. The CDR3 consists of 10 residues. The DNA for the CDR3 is TGTGCCAGCAGTTCGAGGACCCAGTACTTC. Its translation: CASSSRTQYF. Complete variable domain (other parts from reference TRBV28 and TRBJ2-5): DVKVTQSSRYLVKRTGEKVFLECVQDMDHENMFWYRQDPGLGLRLIYFSYDVKMKEKGDIPEGYSVSREKKERFSLILESASTNQTSMYLCASSSRTQYFGPGTRLLVL.

The chain's CDR3 is CASSSGGRTTYPRGKLFF. The CDR3 region has the DNA TGTGCCAGCAGCTCAGGAGGGAGGACGACCTATCCGAGAGGGAAACTGTTTTTT. The V and J genes are TRBV11-2 and TRBJ1-4; D gene ambiguous. The V gene lost 4 bases and the J gene lost 11 bases, with 29 bases spanning the gap. The V gene's germline CDR1 is SGHAT and CDR2 FQNNGV. The CDR3 is 18 amino acids. Supplemented by reference TRBV11-2 and TRBJ1-4, the full variable domain reads EAGVAQSPRYKIIEKRQSVAFWCNPISGHATLYWYQQILGQGPKLLIQFQNNGVVDDSQLPKDRFSAERLKGVDSTLKIQPAKLEDSAVYLCASSSGGRTTYPRGKLFFGSGTQLSVL.

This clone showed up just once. CDR3 sequence (DNA): TGTGCCATCAGTGATCAGGGCAATGAGCAGTTCTTC. Amino acid sequence: CAISDQGNEQFF. The rearrangement links TRBV10-3 to TRBJ2-1; possible D gene TRBD1, 5 bases. CDR3 length: 12 amino acids. Trimming stripped 3 bases from V and 6 bases from J, with 6 bases between. Germline V gene lookup returns CDR1 ENHRY and CDR2 SYGVKD.

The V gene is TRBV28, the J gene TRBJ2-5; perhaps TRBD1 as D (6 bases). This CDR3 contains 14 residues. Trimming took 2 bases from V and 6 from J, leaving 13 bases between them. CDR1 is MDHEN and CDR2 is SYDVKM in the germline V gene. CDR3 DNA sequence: TGTGCCAGCAGTTTAACCGGGACAATCAAGACCCAGTACTTC. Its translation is CASSLTGTIKTQYF.

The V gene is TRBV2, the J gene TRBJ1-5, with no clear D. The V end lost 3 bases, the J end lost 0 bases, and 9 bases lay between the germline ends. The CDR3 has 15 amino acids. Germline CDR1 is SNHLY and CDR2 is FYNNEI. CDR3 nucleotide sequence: TGTGCCAGCAGTGATAGGCAGGTTAGCAATCAGCCCCAGCATTTT. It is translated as CASSDRQVSNQPQHF.

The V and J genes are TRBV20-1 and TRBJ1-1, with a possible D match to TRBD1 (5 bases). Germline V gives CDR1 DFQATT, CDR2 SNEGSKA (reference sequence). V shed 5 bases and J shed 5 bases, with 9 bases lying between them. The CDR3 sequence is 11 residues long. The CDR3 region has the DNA TGCAGTGCTGGGGGGGTGACTGAAGCTTTCTTT. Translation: CSAGGVTEAFF.

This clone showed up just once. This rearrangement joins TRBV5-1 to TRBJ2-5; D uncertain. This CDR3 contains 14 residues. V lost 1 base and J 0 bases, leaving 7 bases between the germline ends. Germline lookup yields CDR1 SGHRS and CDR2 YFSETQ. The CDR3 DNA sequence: TGCGCCAGCAGCTTGTCCAACAACCAAGAGACCCAGTACTTC. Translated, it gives CASSLSNNQETQYF.

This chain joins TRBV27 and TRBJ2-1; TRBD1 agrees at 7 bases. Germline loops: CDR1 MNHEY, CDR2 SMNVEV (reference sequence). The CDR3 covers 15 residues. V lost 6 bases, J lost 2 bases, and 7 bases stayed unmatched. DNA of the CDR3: TGTGCCAGCAGAAGACAGGGTGAGACCTACAATGAGCAGTTCTTC. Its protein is CASRRQGETYNEQFF.

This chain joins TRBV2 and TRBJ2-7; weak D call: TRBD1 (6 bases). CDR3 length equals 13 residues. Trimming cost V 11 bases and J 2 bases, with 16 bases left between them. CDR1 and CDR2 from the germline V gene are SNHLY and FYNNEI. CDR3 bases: TGTGCCTTAGTCCGAGGACAGACCTACGAGCAGTACTTC. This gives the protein CALVRGQTYEQYF.

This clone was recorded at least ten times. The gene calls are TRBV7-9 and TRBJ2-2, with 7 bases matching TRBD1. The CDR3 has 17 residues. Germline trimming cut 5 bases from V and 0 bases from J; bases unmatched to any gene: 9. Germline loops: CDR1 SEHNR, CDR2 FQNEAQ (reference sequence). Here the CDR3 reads CASSPGRGQTNTGELFF. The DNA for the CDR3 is TGTGCCAGCAGCCCGGGTCGGGGACAGACGAACACCGGGGAGCTGTTTTTT.

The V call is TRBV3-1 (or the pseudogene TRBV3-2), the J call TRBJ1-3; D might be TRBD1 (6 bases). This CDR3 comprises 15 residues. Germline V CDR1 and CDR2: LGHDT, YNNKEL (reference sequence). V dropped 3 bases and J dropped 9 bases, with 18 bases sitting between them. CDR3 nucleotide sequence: TGTGCCAGCAGCCAGGGGGCCCCGGCCGCAGGCACCATATATTTT. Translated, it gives CASSQGAPAAGTIYF.

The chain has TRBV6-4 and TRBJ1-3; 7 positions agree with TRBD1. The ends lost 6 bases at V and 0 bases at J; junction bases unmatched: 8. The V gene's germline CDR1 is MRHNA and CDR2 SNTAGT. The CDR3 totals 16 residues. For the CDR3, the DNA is TGTGCCAGCAGACCAAGGACAGGCTTCTCTGGAAACACCATATATTTT. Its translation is CASRPRTGFSGNTIYF.

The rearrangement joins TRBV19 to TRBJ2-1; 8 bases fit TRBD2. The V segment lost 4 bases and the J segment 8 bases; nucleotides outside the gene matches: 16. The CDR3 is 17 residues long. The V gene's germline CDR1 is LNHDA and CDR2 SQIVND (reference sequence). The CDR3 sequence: CASSRQRGSVQGDEQFF. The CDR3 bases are TGTGCCAGTAGTAGACAGCGGGGGAGCGTACAAGGCGATGAGCAGTTCTTC.

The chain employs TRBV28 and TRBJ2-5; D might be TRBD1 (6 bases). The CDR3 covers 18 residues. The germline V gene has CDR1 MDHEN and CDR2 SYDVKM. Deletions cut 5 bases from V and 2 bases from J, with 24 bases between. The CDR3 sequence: CASSLQGHKFISQETQYF. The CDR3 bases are TGTGCCAGCAGTCTACAGGGTCATAAGTTTATCTCACAAGAGACCCAGTACTTC.

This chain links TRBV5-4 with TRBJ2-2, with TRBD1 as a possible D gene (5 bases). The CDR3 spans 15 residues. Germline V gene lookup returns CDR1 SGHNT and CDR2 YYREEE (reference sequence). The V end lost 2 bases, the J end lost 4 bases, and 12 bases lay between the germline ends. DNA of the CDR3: TGTGCCAGCAGCTTTTTGGGGCGTTCCACCGGGGAGCTGTTTTTT. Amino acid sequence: CASSFLGRSTGELFF. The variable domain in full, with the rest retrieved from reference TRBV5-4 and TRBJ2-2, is ETGVTQSPTHLIKTRGQQVTLRCSSQSGHNTVSWYQQALGQGPQFIFQYYREEENGRGNFPPRFSGLQFPNYSSELNVNALELDDSALYLCASSFLGRSTGELFFGEGSRLTVL.

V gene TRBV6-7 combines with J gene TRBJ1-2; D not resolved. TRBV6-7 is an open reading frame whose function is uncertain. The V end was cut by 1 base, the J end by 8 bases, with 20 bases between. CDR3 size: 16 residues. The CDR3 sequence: CASSYFQSNRAWGYTF. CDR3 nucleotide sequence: TGTGCCAGCAGTTACTTTCAGTCGAACAGAGCCTGGGGCTACACCTTC.

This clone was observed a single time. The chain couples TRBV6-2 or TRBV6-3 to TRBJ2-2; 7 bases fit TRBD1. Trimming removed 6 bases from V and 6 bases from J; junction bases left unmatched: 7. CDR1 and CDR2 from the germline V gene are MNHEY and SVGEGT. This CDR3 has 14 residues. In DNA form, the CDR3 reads TGTGCCAGCAGCCGTACAGGGGAATCCGGGGAGCTGTTTTTT. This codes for CASSRTGESGELFF.

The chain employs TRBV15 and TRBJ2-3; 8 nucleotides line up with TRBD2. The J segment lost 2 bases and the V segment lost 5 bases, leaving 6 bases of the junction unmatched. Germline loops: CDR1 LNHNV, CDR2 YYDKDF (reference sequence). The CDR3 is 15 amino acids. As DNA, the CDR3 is TGTGCCACCAGCTTGGGGACTAGGGCCACAGATACGCAGTATTTT. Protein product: CATSLGTRATDTQYF. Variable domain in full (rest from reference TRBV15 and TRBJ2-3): DAMVIQNPRYQVTQFGKPVTLSCSQTLNHNVMYWYQQKSSQAPKLLFHYYDKDFNNEADTPDNFQSRRPNTSFCFLDIRSPGLGDTAMYLCATSLGTRATDTQYFGPGTRLTVL.

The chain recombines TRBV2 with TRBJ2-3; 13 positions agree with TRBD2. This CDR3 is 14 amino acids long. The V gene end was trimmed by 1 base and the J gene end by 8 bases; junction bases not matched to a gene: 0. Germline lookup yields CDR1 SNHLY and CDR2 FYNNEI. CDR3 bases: TGTGCCAGCAGTGAAGGGACTAGCGGGGGTACGCAGTATTTT. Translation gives CASSEGTSGGTQYF.

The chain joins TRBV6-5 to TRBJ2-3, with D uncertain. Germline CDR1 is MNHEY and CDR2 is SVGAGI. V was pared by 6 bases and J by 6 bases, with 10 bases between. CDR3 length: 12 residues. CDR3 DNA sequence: TGTGCCAGCAGCCCCCCAGGTGATACGCAGTATTTT. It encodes CASSPPGDTQYF.

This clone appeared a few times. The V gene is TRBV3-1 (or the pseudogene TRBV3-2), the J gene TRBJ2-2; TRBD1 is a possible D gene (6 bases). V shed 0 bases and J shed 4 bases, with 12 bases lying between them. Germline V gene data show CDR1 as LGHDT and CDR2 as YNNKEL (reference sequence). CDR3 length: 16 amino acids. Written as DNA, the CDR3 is TGTGCCAGCAGCCAAGAGTGGGGGCCGGTCACCGGGGAGCTGTTTTTT. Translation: CASSQEWGPVTGELFF.

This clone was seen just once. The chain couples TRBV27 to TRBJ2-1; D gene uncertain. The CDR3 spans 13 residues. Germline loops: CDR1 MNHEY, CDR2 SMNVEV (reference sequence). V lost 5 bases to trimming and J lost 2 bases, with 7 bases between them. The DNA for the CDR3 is TGTGCCAGCAGTCCTCGAGCCTACAATGAGCAGTTCTTC. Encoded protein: CASSPRAYNEQFF.

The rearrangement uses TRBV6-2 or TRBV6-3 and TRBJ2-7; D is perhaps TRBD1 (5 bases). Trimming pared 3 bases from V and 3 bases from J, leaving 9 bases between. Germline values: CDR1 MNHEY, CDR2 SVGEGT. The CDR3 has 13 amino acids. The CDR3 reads CASSYDSFYEQYF. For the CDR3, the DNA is TGTGCCAGCAGTTATGACAGCTTCTACGAGCAGTACTTC.